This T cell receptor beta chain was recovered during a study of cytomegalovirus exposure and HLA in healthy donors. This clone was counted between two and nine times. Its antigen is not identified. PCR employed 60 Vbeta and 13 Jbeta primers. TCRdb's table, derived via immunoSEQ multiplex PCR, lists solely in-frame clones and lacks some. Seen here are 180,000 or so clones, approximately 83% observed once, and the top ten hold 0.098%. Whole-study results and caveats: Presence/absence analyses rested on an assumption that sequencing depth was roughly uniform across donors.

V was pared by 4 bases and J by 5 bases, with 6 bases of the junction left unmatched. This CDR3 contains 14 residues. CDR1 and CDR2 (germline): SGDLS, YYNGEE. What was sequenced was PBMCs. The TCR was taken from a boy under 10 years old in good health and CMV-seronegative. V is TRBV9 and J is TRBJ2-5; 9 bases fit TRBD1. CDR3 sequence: CASSPGDRDETQYF. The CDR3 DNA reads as TGTGCCAGCAGCCCTGGGGACAGGGATGAGACCCAGTACTTC.